The entry below gives a single TCR beta chain sequence along with its context. With 1 base removed from V and 4 bases from J, the gap between germline ends came to 11 bases. Germline V gene sequence: CDR1 SGHRS, CDR2 YFSETQ. The CDR3 has 15 amino acids. These data originate in a study of blood T cell repertoires in COVID-19. Study summary: Researchers got acute and convalescent COVID-19 samples from the United States, Italy and Spain. PBMCs, B-cell-depleted T cells, or T cells provided the cDNA or gDNA that made up the material.

Patients from Seattle were sampled longitudinally, starting during active infection. Per the original methods: The assay estimated nucleated cells by amplifying reference gene primers. The table came from immunoSEQ multiplex PCR; TCRdb's copy has only in-frame clones and leaves some out. That table gives V, J and clone size, and the DNA gave D and trimming. The sample consists of over 150,000 clones, 87% of them appearing once. The sequencing input was peripheral blood. This chain connects TRBV5-1 to TRBJ1-4, with D tentatively TRBD1 (5 bases). The sequence was collected from a woman between 70 and 85 years old with COVID-19, enrolled during active disease. CDR3 in amino acids: CASSLLSGDNEKLFF. The CDR3 DNA sequence: TGCGCCAGCAGCTTGCTGTCGGGGGATAATGAAAAACTGTTTTTT.